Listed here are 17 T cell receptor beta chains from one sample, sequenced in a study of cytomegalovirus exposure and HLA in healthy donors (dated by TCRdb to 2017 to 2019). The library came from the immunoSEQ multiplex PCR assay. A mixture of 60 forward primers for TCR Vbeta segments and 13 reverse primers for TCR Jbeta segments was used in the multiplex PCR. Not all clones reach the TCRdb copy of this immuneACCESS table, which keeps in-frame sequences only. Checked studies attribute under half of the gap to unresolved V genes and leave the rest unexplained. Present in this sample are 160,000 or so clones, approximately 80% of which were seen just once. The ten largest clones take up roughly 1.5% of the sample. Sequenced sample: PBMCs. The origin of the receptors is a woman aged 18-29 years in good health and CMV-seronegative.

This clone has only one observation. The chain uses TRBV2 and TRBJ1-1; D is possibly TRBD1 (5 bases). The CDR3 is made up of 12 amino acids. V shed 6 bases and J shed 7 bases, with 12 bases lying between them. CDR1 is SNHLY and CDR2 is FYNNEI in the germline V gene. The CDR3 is CASRIQALEAFF. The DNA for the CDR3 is TGTGCCAGCAGAATACAGGCCCTTGAAGCTTTCTTT.

The CDR3, as DNA: TGTGCCAGCAAGGGGGTAGGGAAATTGAACACTGAAGCTTTCTTT. It yields the protein CASKGVGKLNTEAFF. This chain uses TRBV27 with TRBJ1-1, with D maybe TRBD1 (6 bases). Germline CDR1 MNHEY, CDR2 SMNVEV (reference sequence). V was trimmed by 7 bases and J by 0 bases, leaving 15 bases between them. The CDR3 loop spans 15 amino acids.

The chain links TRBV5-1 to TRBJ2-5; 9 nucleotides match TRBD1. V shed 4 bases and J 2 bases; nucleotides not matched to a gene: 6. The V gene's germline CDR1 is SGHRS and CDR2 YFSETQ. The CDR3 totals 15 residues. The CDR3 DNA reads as TGCGCCAGCAGCATACGGACAGGGGCGCAAGAGACCCAGTACTTC. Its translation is CASSIRTGAQETQYF.

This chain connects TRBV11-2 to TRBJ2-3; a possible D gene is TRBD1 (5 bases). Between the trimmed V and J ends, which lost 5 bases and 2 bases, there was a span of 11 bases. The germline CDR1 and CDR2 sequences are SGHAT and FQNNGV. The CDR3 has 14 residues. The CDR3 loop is CASSVDSYTDTQYF. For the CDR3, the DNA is TGTGCCAGCAGCGTCGACAGTTACACAGATACGCAGTATTTT. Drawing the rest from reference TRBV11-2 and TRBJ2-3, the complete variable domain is EAGVAQSPRYKIIEKRQSVAFWCNPISGHATLYWYQQILGQGPKLLIQFQNNGVVDDSQLPKDRFSAERLKGVDSTLKIQPAKLEDSAVYLCASSVDSYTDTQYFGPGTRLTVL.

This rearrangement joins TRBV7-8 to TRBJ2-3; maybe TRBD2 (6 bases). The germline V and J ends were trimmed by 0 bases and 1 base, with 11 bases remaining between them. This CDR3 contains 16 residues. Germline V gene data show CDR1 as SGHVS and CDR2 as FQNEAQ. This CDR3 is CASSLAPWGGTDTQYF. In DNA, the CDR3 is TGTGCCAGCAGCTTAGCCCCTTGGGGGGGCACAGATACGCAGTATTTT.

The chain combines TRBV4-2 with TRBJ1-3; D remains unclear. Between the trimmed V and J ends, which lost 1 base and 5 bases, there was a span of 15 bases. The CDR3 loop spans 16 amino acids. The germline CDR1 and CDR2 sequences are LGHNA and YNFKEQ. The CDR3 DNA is TGTGCCAGCAGCCAAGGGAGGGCTCCCGACAGAAACACCATATATTTT. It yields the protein CASSQGRAPDRNTIYF.

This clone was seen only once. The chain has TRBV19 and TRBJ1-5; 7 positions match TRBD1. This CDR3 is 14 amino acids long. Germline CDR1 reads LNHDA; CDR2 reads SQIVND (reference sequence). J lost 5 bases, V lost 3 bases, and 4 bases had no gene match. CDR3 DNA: TGTGCCAGTAGTATCGGACAGGCCGATCAGCCCCAGCATTTT. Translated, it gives CASSIGQADQPQHF. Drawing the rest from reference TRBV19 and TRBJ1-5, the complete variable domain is DGGITQSPKYLFRKEGQNVTLSCEQNLNHDAMYWYRQDPGQGLRLIYYSQIVNDFQKGDIAEGYSVSREKKESFPLTVTSAQKNPTAFYLCASSIGQADQPQHFGDGTRLSIL.

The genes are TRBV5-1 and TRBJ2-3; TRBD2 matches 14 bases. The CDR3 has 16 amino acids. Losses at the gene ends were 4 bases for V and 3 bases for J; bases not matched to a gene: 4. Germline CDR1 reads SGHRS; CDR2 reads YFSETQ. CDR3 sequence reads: CASSAGLAGVTDTQYF. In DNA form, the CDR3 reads TGCGCCAGCAGCGCGGGACTAGCGGGGGTGACAGATACGCAGTATTTT.

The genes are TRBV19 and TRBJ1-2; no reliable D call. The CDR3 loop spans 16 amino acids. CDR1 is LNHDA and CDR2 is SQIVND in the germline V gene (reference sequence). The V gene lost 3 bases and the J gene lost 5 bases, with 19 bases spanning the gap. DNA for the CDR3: TGTGCCAGTAGTATTTATGGTCAGGCTACCAATTATGGCTACACCTTC. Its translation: CASSIYGQATNYGYTF.

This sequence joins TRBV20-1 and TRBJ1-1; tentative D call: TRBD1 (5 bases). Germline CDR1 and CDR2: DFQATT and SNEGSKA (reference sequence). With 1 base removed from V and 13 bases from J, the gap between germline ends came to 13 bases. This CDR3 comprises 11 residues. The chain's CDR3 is CSARVSRGSFF. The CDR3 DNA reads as TGCAGTGCTAGAGTCTCCCGGGGGAGTTTCTTT.

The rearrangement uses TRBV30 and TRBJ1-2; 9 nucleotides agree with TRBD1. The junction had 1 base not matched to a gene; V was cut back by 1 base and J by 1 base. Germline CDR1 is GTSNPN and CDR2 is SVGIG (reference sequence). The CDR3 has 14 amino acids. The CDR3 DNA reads TGTGCCTGGAGTGGGGACAGGGTTAACTATGGCTACACCTTC. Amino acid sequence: CAWSGDRVNYGYTF.

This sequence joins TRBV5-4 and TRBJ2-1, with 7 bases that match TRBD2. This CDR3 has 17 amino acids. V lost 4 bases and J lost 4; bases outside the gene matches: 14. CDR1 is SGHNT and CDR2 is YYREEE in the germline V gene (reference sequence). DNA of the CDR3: TGTGCCAGCAGCCCCGCCGGAGCTAGCGGCGTTTACAATGAGCAGTTCTTC. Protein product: CASSPAGASGVYNEQFF.

Written as DNA, the CDR3 is TGTGCCAGCAGCAAAGCGGGGGGTGCTGCTTTCTTT. It translates to CASSKAGGAAFF. V is TRBV7-9 and J is TRBJ1-1; weak D call: TRBD1 (5 bases). The ends were cut back, 5 bases at V and 11 bases at J, with 15 bases in the middle. Germline V lookup: CDR1 SEHNR, CDR2 FQNEAQ (reference sequence). The CDR3 length is 12 residues.

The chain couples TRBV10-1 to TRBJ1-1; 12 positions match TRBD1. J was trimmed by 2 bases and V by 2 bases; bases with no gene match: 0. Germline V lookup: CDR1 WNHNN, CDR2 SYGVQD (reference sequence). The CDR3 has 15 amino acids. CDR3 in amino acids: CASSEGTGGNTEAFF. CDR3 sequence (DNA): TGCGCCAGCAGTGAGGGGACAGGGGGCAACACTGAAGCTTTCTTT.

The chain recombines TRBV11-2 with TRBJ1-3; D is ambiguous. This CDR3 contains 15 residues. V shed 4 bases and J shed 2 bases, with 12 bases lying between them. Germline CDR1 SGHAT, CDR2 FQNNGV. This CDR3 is CASSSRQATGNTIYF. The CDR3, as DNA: TGTGCCAGCAGCTCCCGGCAGGCCACTGGAAACACCATATATTTT.

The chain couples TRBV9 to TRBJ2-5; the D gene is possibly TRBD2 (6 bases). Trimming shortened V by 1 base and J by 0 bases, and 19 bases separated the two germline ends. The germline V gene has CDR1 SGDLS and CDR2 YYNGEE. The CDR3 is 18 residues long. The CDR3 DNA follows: TGTGCCAGCAGCGTACTCAGATACATTCCGGGGGACCAAGAGACCCAGTACTTC. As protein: CASSVLRYIPGDQETQYF.

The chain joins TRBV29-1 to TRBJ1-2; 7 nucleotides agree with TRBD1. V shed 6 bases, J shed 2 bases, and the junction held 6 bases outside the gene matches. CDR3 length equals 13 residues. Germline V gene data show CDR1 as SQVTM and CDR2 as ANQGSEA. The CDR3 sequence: CSVATGTNYGYTF. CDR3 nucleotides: TGCAGCGTCGCGACAGGGACGAACTATGGCTACACCTTC.